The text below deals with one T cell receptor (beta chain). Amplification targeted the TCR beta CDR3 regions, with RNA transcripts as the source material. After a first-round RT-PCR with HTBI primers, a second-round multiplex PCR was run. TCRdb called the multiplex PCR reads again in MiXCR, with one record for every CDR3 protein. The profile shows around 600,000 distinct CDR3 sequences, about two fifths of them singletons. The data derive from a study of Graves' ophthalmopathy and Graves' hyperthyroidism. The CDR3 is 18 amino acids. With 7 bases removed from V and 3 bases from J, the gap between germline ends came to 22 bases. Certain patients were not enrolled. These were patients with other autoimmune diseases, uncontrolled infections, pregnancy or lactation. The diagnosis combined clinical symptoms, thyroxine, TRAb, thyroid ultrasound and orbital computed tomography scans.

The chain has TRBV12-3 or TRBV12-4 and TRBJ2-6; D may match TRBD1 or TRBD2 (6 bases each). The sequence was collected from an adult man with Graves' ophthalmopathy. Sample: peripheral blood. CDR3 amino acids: CASTESGSSGDGANVLTF. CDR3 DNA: TGTGCCAGCACCGAGAGCGGGTCTTCAGGGGATGGGGCCAACGTCCTGACTTTC.